The text below deals with one T cell receptor beta chain. The data were obtained in a study of T cells in tumors after PD-1 blockade. The repertoire was sequenced with immunoSEQ multiplex PCR; TCRdb's copy has only in-frame clones and lacks some. Counted here are roughly 15,000 clones, more than 65% occurring once; the ten biggest clones make up 20% to 25%. Germline V gives CDR1 MNHEY, CDR2 SVGEGT. Germline trimming cut 5 bases from V and 1 base from J; bases unmatched to any gene: 5. This CDR3 is 14 amino acids long. The rearrangement joins TRBV6-2 or TRBV6-3 to TRBJ2-7; 7 nucleotides align to TRBD2. The sequencing used PBMCs, collected after anti-PD-1 treatment. The source of this sequence is a human donor with basal cell carcinoma. The CDR3 nucleotides read TGTGCCAGCAGTAAAAGCGGGGTTTCCTACGAGCAGTACTTC. Amino acid sequence: CASSKSGVSYEQYF.